This TCR beta chain was sequenced in a study of beta chain features in type 1 diabetes. Study-level information: Patients did not differ from healthy donors in age, gender or cell yield.

Sequencing targeted expressed TCRB transcripts, as all isolated RNA had been reverse transcribed. Some clones are missing from TCRdb's copy, which holds only in-frame ones; the method was immunoSEQ multiplex PCR. The repertoire holds just over 450,000 clones, with approximately 30% as singletons. The study, taken as a whole, reports: PCR might favor shorter templates, equally in patients and controls. Naive, central memory and Treg TCRB repertoires seemed to resemble each other more closely in patients than they did in healthy donors.

The germline V and J ends were trimmed by 0 bases and 4 bases, with 13 bases remaining between them. Germline CDR1 reads SGHRS; CDR2 reads YFSETQ. The CDR3 spans 16 residues. Concerning this clone itself: Its antigen is unknown.

The origin of this receptor is a man aged 18-30 years in good health. The sample taken for sequencing was naive CD4+ T cells from blood. The chain employs TRBV5-1 and TRBJ2-2, with D possibly called TRBD1 or TRBD2 (5 bases each). Here the CDR3 DNA reads TGCGCCAGCAGCTTGGTTCCAGGGAGTCCCACCGGGGAGCTGTTTTTT. It codes for CASSLVPGSPTGELFF.